These 29 T cell receptor beta chains were all obtained from the same sample, sequenced in a study of T-cell memory formation after mild COVID-19. From the 5' RACE reads, TCRdb called clonotypes with MiXCR, one entry per CDR3 protein. This table holds over 400,000 distinct CDR3 sequences, more than 20% found once. The sequencing sample was made of PBMCs or a T cell subset sorted from them (not recorded which). The origin of the receptors is an adult woman who had mild COVID-19 (a few samples of this study predate the infection). Cell type and time point are not known.

The chain couples TRBV4-1 to TRBJ2-2; D is possibly TRBD2 (6 bases). The germline V gene has CDR1 MGHRA and CDR2 YSYEKL. This CDR3 is built from 14 residues. V shed 4 bases and J shed 7 bases, with 13 bases lying between them. In DNA, the CDR3 is TGCGCCAGCAGCCGGGACTTCGCGGGCGGGGAGCTGTTTTTT. Translated, it gives CASSRDFAGGELFF.

This clonotype was detected once. The rearrangement joins TRBV5-1 to TRBJ2-7; 10 positions agree with TRBD1. Germline V gene lookup returns CDR1 SGHRS and CDR2 YFSETQ. With 5 bases clipped from V and 1 base from J, the junction kept 3 bases outside the gene matches. The CDR3 sequence is 14 residues long. For the CDR3, the DNA is TGCGCCAGCAGGGGGACAGGGGAGTCCTACGAGCAGTACTTC. Translated: CASRGTGESYEQYF.

The J gene is TRBJ2-1, the V gene TRBV6-1, with TRBD2 as a possible D gene (5 bases). CDR1 and CDR2 from the germline V gene are MNHNS and SASEGT. V was shortened by 4 bases and J by 9 bases, with 13 bases between the two germline ends. CDR3 length: 13 residues. Written as DNA, the CDR3 is TGTGCCAGCAGTGGGGAGTCGGTTAGTGAGCAGTTCTTC. It yields the protein CASSGESVSEQFF.

The chain combines TRBV12-3 or TRBV12-4 with TRBJ1-2; tentative D call: TRBD1 (5 bases). V was cut by 3 bases and J by 5 bases, with 10 bases left in between. The CDR3 is 13 residues long. The CDR3 sequence is CASSFRTPYGYTF. Here the CDR3 DNA reads TGTGCCAGCAGTTTTAGGACACCATATGGCTACACCTTC.

CDR3 sequence: CATKGGSGGDTQYF. DNA of the CDR3: TGCGCCACAAAAGGCGGTTCCGGGGGAGATACGCAGTATTTT. This chain connects TRBV5-1 to TRBJ2-3; perhaps TRBD2 as D (6 bases). This CDR3 contains 14 residues. Germline values: CDR1 SGHRS, CDR2 YFSETQ. Trimming removed 9 bases from V and 5 bases from J, with 19 bases in between.

The chain recombines TRBV6-2 or TRBV6-3 with TRBJ2-2; no reliable D call. V was clipped by 5 bases and J by 1 base, with 14 bases between them. The germline V gene encodes CDR1 MNHEY and CDR2 SVGEGT. The CDR3 contains 16 residues. The CDR3 DNA is TGTGCCAGCAGTGGCCTGTCACCGTTGAACACCGGGGAGCTGTTTTTT. Protein sequence: CASSGLSPLNTGELFF.

There are a few counts of this clonotype. The chain joins TRBV25-1 to TRBJ2-3, with D perhaps TRBD1 or TRBD2 (5 bases each). V gave up 3 bases and J gave up 8 bases, with 21 bases separating them. This CDR3 region has 16 residues. Germline V gene lookup returns CDR1 MGHDK and CDR2 SYGVNS. The CDR3 DNA follows: TGTGCCAGCAGTGATGCCGGGAACAGGAGAGTTGGTACGCAGTATTTT. This gives the protein CASSDAGNRRVGTQYF.

This clonotype was seen more than once but under ten times. The chain uses TRBV12-3 or TRBV12-4 and TRBJ2-7, with 9 bases identical to TRBD2. V lost 7 bases to trimming and J lost 2 bases; unmatched junction nucleotides: 9. CDR3 length: 15 amino acids. The CDR3: CASTNPGLATYEQYF. The CDR3 DNA sequence: TGTGCCAGCACCAACCCGGGACTAGCAACCTACGAGCAGTACTTC.

Concerning this clonotype: A much larger clone lies a single base off, so this may be a read error. The V call is TRBV20-1, the J call TRBJ2-7; 11 bases are shared with TRBD2. There are 14 residues in the CDR3. Germline V lookup: CDR1 DFQATT, CDR2 SNEGSKA (reference sequence). With 6 bases clipped from V and 9 bases from J, the junction kept 13 bases outside the gene matches. The chain's CDR3 is CSASFRTSGSWQYF. In nucleotides, the CDR3 is TGCAGTGCCAGTTTCAGGACTAGCGGGTCCTGGCAGTACTTC.

This clonotype has only a few counts. This sequence joins TRBV6-4 and TRBJ2-1; 9 bases match TRBD2. The CDR3 length is 15 residues. V dropped 4 bases and J dropped 4; count of bases not matched to a gene: 5. From germline, CDR1 is MRHNA and CDR2 SNTAGT. The CDR3, as DNA: TGTGCCAGCAGTGTTAGCGGGAGTTTATACAATGAGCAGTTCTTC. Its translation: CASSVSGSLYNEQFF.

This clonotype was recorded a few times. This chain joins TRBV30 and TRBJ1-1, with unresolved D. V dropped 2 bases and J dropped 5 bases, with 12 bases sitting between them. Germline CDR1 is GTSNPN and CDR2 is SVGIG (reference sequence). The CDR3 has 13 amino acids. The CDR3 bases are TGTGCCTGGAGTCCAGGCCCAAGGACTGAAGCTTTCTTT. It encodes CAWSPGPRTEAFF.

The chain joins TRBV11-3 to TRBJ2-1, with unresolved D. The V gene lost 5 bases and the J gene lost 0 bases, with 17 bases spanning the gap. Per germline, CDR1 SGHNT and CDR2 YENEEA. The CDR3 totals 17 residues. DNA of the CDR3: TGTGCCAGCAGCCCTAGGCGGTTGGTGAGCTCCTACAATGAGCAGTTCTTC. Encoded protein: CASSPRRLVSSYNEQFF.

The rearrangement uses TRBV5-6 and TRBJ2-7; 10 bases are shared with TRBD1. The length of the CDR3 is 16 residues. The trim removed 4 bases at V and 0 bases at J, leaving 7 bases unmatched. The germline CDR1 and CDR2 sequences are SGHDT and YYEEEE. CDR3 residues: CASSKGQGTLSYEQYF. DNA for the CDR3: TGTGCCAGCAGCAAGGGACAGGGGACTCTCTCCTACGAGCAGTACTTC.

The chain recombines TRBV29-1 with TRBJ1-2, with D perhaps TRBD1 (5 bases). Deletions cut 8 bases from V and 2 bases from J, with 15 bases between. CDR1 is SQVTM and CDR2 is ANQGSEA in the germline V gene. The CDR3 loop spans 13 amino acids. CDR3 bases: TGCAGCACTGTCGGTGACAGAAACTATGGCTACACCTTC. Translating it yields CSTVGDRNYGYTF.

V is TRBV27 and J is TRBJ1-2; the match to TRBD1 covers 9 bases. V was clipped by 4 bases and J by 8 bases; unmatched bases: 8. There are 14 residues in the CDR3. The germline CDR1 and CDR2 sequences are MNHEY and SMNVEV (reference sequence). Here the CDR3 reads CASSSNRDREGYTF. In DNA, the CDR3 is TGTGCCAGCAGTTCAAACCGGGACAGGGAGGGCTACACCTTC.

The table lists this clonotype with a few counts. J is TRBJ2-1 and V is TRBV24-1; 9 bases are a match to TRBD2. Germline V gene lookup returns CDR1 KGHDR and CDR2 SFDVKD. The junction had 8 bases not matched to a gene; V was cut back by 4 bases and J by 5 bases. CDR3 size: 16 residues. The CDR3 nucleotides are TGTGCCACCAGTGACCCCACTAGCGGGTTAAACAATGAGCAGTTCTTC. It is translated as CATSDPTSGLNNEQFF.

J is TRBJ2-2 and V is TRBV11-1; 13 positions agree with TRBD2. The CDR3 has 17 amino acids. Germline assignment: CDR1 SGHAT and CDR2 FQDESV (reference sequence). The V gene end was trimmed by 3 bases and the J gene end by 0 bases; junction bases not matched to a gene: 1. The CDR3 region has the DNA TGTGCCAGCAGCTTGGGACTAGCGGGGACGAACACCGGGGAGCTGTTTTTT. Its translation: CASSLGLAGTNTGELFF.

This chain uses TRBV15 with TRBJ2-7; D remains unclear. Germline V gene data show CDR1 as LNHNV and CDR2 as YYDKDF (reference sequence). The CDR3 runs to 13 residues. Trimming removed 7 bases at V and 7 bases at J, with 17 bases between. This CDR3 reads CATTAPSRQEQYF. The DNA for the CDR3 is TGTGCCACCACAGCCCCGTCCCGTCAAGAGCAGTACTTC.

A single count supports this clonotype. V and J are TRBV12-5 and TRBJ2-1, with 11 bases that match TRBD2. Germline V lookup: CDR1 LGHNT, CDR2 FRNRAP. The junction had 11 bases not matched to a gene; V was cut back by 7 bases and J by 6 bases. The CDR3 spans 16 residues. The CDR3 DNA follows: TGTGCTAGTGTTAACCGGCTAGCGGGAGGTAGCAATGAGCAGTTCTTC. Its translation: CASVNRLAGGSNEQFF.

J is TRBJ2-5 and V is TRBV7-2; TRBD1 is a possible D gene (5 bases). Trimming left V 1 base short and J 5 bases short, with 17 bases between. The CDR3 runs to 16 residues. Germline CDR1 is SGHTA and CDR2 is FQGNSA. The CDR3 region has the DNA TGTGCCAGCAGCTTAGATGCGGCAGGGCAGGGCGAGACCCAGTACTTC. Translating gives CASSLDAAGQGETQYF.

The chain uses TRBV5-1 and TRBJ2-3, with D hard to call. Trimming left V 0 bases short and J 4 bases short, with 18 bases between. Germline CDR1 is SGHRS and CDR2 is YFSETQ. This CDR3 comprises 17 residues. The CDR3 reads CASSLGTWELRADTQYF. The CDR3 nucleotides read TGCGCCAGCAGCTTGGGGACCTGGGAACTCCGGGCAGATACGCAGTATTTT. The full variable domain, with the rest looked up from reference TRBV5-1 and TRBJ2-3, is KAGVTQTPRYLIKTRGQQVTLSCSPISGHRSVSWYQQTPGQGLQFLFEYFSETQRNKGNFPGRFSGRQFSNSRSEMNVSTLELGDSALYLCASSLGTWELRADTQYFGPGTRLTVL.

There are a few counts of this clonotype. The V gene is TRBV5-5, the J gene TRBJ2-4; 11 bases line up with TRBD1. The length of the CDR3 is 18 residues. The trim removed 0 bases at V and 7 bases at J, leaving 12 bases unmatched. The germline V gene has CDR1 SGHKS and CDR2 YYEKEE (reference sequence). CDR3 in amino acids: CASSLEVRTGGLWNIQYF. CDR3 bases: TGTGCCAGCAGCTTGGAAGTGAGGACAGGGGGCCTGTGGAACATTCAGTACTTC.

This clonotype appeared a few times. This sequence joins TRBV29-1 and TRBJ2-5; D uncertain. With 0 bases removed from V and 3 bases from J, the gap between germline ends came to 8 bases. This CDR3 has 13 amino acids. Germline CDR1 reads SQVTM; CDR2 reads ANQGSEA. Here the CDR3 DNA reads TGCAGCGTTGAAGAGGCTGGAAAAGAGACCCAGTACTTC. This sequence encodes CSVEEAGKETQYF.

The rearrangement joins TRBV3-1 to TRBJ2-5, with 7 nucleotides matching TRBD2. Per the germline V gene, CDR1 is LGHDT and CDR2 is YNNKEL (reference sequence). The CDR3 is made up of 17 amino acids. Trimming at V came to 1 base and at J to 1 base, leaving 9 bases not matched to a gene. As DNA, the CDR3 is TGTGCCAGCAGCCAAGCTATAAAGCGGGATCTCCAAGAGACCCAGTACTTC. Its protein product is CASSQAIKRDLQETQYF.

This clonotype was counted only a few times. The chain links TRBV5-1 to TRBJ2-7; D is perhaps TRBD2 (9 bases). Germline V lookup: CDR1 SGHRS, CDR2 YFSETQ. Trimming pared 5 bases from V and 4 bases from J, leaving 19 bases between. This CDR3 is 15 amino acids long. CDR3 in amino acids: CASRASGTGLYEQYF. CDR3 coding DNA: TGCGCCAGCAGAGCTAGCGGGACAGGACTTTACGAGCAGTACTTC.

V usage is TRBV20-1 and J usage is TRBJ2-7; D possibly corresponds to TRBD2 (6 bases). This CDR3 spans 13 amino acids. Trimming cost V 0 bases and J 4 bases, with 10 bases left between them. In germline, CDR1 is DFQATT, CDR2 SNEGSKA (reference sequence). CDR3 loop: CSARELAWYEQYF. In DNA form, the CDR3 reads TGCAGTGCTAGAGAGCTAGCGTGGTACGAGCAGTACTTC.

This chain's CDR3 is CASSSSVGLNTEAFF. CDR3 DNA sequence: TGTGCCAGCAGTTCCAGTGTGGGCTTGAACACTGAAGCTTTCTTT. V and J are TRBV27 and TRBJ1-1, with no clear D. Trimming took 4 bases from V and 0 from J, leaving 12 bases between them. There are 15 residues in the CDR3. Germline values: CDR1 MNHEY, CDR2 SMNVEV (reference sequence).

The rearrangement joins TRBV25-1 to TRBJ2-7; no definite D call. Per the germline V gene, CDR1 is MGHDK and CDR2 is SYGVNS. This CDR3 is 14 amino acids long. Trimming removed 8 bases at V and 0 bases at J, with 14 bases between. CDR3 residues: CASQTTEHSYEQYF. In nucleotides, the CDR3 is TGTGCCAGCCAAACTACAGAACACTCCTACGAGCAGTACTTC.

The chain employs TRBV6-2 or TRBV6-3 and TRBJ2-7, with TRBD2 matching 8 bases. The CDR3 contains 15 residues. J lost 6 bases, V lost 7 bases, and 14 bases had no gene match. CDR1 and CDR2 from the germline V gene are MNHEY and SVGEGT. The CDR3 spells CASTTPGGMSGEQYF. The CDR3 region has the DNA TGTGCCAGCACCACTCCGGGGGGGATGAGTGGCGAGCAGTACTTC.